This TCR beta chain was recovered during a study of post-analysis software for immune sequencing data. As for the study in general: The patients showed relapsing-remitting, secondary progressive and progressive-relapsing multiple sclerosis courses.

General observations from the study: Several TRBV segments were more frequent in patients than controls; TRBV5-6, TRBV5-1 and TRBV20-1 belonged to this group. Multiple sclerosis patients showed significantly lower normalized Chao1 diversity than controls did.

The V gene lost 2 bases and the J gene lost 3 bases, with 13 bases spanning the gap. The CDR3 sequence is 15 residues long. The germline CDR1 and CDR2 sequences are MGHRA and YSYEKL. Included in the TCR beta cDNA libraries were unique molecular identifiers. Some 500,000 cDNA molecules were obtained from 1 to 10 million T cells. TCRdb re-analysed the PCR reads in MiXCR, keeping a single row per CDR3 protein. Counted here are about 460,000 distinct CDR3 sequences, around 40% occurring once; the ten biggest clones make up 9.5% to 13%. The sample holds a few counts of this clonotype. Its specificity is not known.

J is TRBJ1-2 and V is TRBV4-1; possible D gene TRBD1, 5 bases. The sequencing input was blood. The TCR originated in a girl aged 10-17 years with multiple sclerosis. The CDR3 sequence is CASSQPTGLDYGYTF. The DNA for the CDR3 is TGCGCCAGCAGCCAACCTACAGGATTGGACTATGGCTACACCTTC.